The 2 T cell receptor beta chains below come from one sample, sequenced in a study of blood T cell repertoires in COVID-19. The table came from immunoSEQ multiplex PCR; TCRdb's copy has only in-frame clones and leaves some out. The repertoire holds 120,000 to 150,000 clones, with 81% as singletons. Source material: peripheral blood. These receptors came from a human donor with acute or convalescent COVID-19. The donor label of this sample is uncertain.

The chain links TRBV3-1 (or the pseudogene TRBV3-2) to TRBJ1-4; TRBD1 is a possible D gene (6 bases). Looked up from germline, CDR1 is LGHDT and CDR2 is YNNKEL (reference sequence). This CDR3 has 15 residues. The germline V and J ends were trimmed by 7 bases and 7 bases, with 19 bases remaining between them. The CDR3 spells CASTIKGVASEKLFF. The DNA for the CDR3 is TGTGCCAGCACCATAAAGGGGGTGGCGAGTGAAAAACTGTTTTTT.

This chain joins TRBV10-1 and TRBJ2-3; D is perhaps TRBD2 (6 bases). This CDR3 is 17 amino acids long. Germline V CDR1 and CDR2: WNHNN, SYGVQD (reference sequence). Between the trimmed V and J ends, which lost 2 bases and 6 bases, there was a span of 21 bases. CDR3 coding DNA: TGCGCCAGCAGTGAGGGAAGACTACTCCTGGGGAGGGATACGCAGTATTTT. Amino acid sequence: CASSEGRLLLGRDTQYF.